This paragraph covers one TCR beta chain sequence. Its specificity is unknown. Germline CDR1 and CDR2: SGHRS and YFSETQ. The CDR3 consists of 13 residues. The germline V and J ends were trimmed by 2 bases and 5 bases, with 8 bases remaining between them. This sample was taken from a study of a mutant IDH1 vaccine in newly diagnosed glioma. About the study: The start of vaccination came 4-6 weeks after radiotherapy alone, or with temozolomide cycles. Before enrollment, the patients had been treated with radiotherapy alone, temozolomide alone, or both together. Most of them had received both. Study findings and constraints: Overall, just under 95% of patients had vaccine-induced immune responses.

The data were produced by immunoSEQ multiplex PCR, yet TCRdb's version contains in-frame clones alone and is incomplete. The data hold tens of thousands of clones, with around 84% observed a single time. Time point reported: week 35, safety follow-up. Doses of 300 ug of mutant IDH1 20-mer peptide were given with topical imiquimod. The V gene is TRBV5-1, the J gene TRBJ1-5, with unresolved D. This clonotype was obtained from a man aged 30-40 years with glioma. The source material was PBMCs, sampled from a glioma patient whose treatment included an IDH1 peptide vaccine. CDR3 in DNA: TGCGCCAGCAGCTTCGACGGGGATCAGCCCCAGCATTTT. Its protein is CASSFDGDQPQHF. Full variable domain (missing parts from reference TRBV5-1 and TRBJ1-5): KAGVTQTPRYLIKTRGQQVTLSCSPISGHRSVSWYQQTPGQGLQFLFEYFSETQRNKGNFPGRFSGRQFSNSRSEMNVSTLELGDSALYLCASSFDGDQPQHFGDGTRLSIL.